One T cell receptor (beta chain) is described in this entry. Its matching antigen is unknown. Of the isolated RNA, all was reverse transcribed, and so the sequenced material was expressed TCRB transcripts. The method was immunoSEQ multiplex PCR; TCRdb's version includes in-frame clones alone and lacks a portion of them. Among more than 550,000 clones listed, around an eighth were seen once. These data originate in a study of beta chain features in type 1 diabetes. Study-level results: In comparison with healthy donors, patients had naive, central memory and Treg TCRB repertoires that appeared more similar. VDJ junctions sequenced from type 1 diabetes patients showed fewer insertions and more deletions. Shortening of TCRB CDR3s, moderate but significant, appeared in all four CD4+ subsets of Type 1 diabetes patients.

The TCR comes from a man between 18 and 29 years old with type 1 diabetes. The material sequenced was naive CD4+ T cells from blood.

CDR3 in amino acids: CSVLRGADQPQHF. CDR3 DNA: TGCAGCGTCCTGAGGGGTGCGGATCAGCCCCAGCATTTT. This chain uses TRBV29-1 with TRBJ1-5, with D tentatively TRBD1 (5 bases). The CDR3 contains 13 residues. Trimming stripped 6 bases from V and 5 bases from J, with 14 bases between. The germline gives CDR1 SQVTM, CDR2 ANQGSEA.